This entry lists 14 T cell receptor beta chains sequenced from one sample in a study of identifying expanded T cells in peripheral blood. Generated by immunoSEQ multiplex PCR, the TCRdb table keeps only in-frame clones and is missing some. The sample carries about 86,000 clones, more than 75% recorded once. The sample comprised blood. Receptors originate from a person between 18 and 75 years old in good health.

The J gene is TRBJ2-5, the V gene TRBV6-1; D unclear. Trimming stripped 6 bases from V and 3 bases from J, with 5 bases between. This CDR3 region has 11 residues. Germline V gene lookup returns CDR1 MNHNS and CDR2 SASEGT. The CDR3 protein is CASRMEETQYF. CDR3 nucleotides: TGTGCCAGCAGGATGGAAGAGACCCAGTACTTC.

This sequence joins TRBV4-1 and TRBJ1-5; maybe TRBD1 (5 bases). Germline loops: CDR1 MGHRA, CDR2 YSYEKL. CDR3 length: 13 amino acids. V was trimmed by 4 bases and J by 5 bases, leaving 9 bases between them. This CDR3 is CASSRQPDQPQHF. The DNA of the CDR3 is TGCGCCAGCAGCCGACAGCCCGATCAGCCCCAGCATTTT.

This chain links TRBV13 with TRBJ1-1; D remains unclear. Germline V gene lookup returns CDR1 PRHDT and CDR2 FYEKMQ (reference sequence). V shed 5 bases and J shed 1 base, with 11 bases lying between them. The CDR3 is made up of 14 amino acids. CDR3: CASSPREGNTEAFF. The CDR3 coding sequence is TGTGCCAGCAGCCCAAGGGAGGGGAACACTGAAGCTTTCTTT.

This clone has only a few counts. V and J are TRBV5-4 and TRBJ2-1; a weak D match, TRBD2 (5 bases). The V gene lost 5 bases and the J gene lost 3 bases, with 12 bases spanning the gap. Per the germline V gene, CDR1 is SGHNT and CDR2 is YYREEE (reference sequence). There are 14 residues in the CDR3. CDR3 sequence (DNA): TGTGCCAGCAGGGACCGGGATCTCTACAATGAGCAGTTCTTC. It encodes CASRDRDLYNEQFF.

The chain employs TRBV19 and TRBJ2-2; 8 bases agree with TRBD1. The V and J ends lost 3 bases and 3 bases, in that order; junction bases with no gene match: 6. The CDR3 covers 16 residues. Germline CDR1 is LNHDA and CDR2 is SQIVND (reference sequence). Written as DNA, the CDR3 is TGTGCCAGTAGTATGATAGGACAGGGACACACCGGGGAGCTGTTTTTT. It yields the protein CASSMIGQGHTGELFF.

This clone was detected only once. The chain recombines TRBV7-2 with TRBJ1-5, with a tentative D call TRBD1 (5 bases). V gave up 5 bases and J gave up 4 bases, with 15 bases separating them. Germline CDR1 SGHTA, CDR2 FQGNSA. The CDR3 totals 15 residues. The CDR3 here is CASSRERGVNQPQHF. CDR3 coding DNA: TGTGCCAGCAGCCGGGAACGGGGGGTTAATCAGCCCCAGCATTTT.

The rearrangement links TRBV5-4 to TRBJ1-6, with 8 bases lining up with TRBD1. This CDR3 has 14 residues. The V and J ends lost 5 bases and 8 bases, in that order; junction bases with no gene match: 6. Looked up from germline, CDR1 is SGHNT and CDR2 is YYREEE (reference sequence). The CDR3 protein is CASRPLTGDSPLHF. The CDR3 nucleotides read TGTGCCAGCAGGCCCTTGACAGGGGATTCACCCCTCCACTTT.

The CDR3, as DNA: TGTGCCAGCAGCTTAGGGGCAGGGGTGGATTTGAATGGCTACACCTTC. Translated: CASSLGAGVDLNGYTF. The rearrangement links TRBV5-4 to TRBJ1-2; TRBD1 might be the D (6 bases). The CDR3 runs 16 residues. The germline V gene has CDR1 SGHNT and CDR2 YYREEE (reference sequence). Deletions cut 2 bases from V and 6 bases from J, with 20 bases between. Combining the CDR3 with reference TRBV5-4 and TRBJ1-2 gives the whole variable domain ETGVTQSPTHLIKTRGQQVTLRCSSQSGHNTVSWYQQALGQGPQFIFQYYREEENGRGNFPPRFSGLQFPNYSSELNVNALELDDSALYLCASSLGAGVDLNGYTFGSGTRLTVV.

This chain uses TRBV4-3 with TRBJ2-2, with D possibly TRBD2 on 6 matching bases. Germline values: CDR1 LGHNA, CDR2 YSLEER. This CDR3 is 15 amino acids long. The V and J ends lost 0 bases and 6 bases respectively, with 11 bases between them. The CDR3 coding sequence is TGCGCCAGCAGCCAAGAGGGAGGAGGGTCCGGGGAGCTGTTTTTT. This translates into CASSQEGGGSGELFF.

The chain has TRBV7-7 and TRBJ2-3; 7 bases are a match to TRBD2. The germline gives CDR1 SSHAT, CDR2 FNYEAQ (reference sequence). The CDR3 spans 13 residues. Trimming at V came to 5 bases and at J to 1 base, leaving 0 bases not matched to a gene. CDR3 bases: TGTGCCAGCAGCCGGGGGGGCACAGATACGCAGTATTTT. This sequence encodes CASSRGGTDTQYF.

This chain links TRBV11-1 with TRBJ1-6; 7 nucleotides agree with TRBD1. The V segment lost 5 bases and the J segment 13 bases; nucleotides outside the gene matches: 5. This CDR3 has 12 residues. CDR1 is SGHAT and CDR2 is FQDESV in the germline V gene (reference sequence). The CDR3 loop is CASSLATGPLHF. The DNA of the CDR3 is TGTGCCAGCAGCCTGGCGACAGGGCCCCTCCACTTT.

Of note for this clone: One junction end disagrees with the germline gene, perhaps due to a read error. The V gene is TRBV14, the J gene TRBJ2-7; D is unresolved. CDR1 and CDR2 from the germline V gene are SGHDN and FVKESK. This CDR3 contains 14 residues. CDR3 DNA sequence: TGTGTCAGCAGCCAAGACCTCTTAACCTACGAGCAGTACTTC. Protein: CVSSQDLLTYEQYF.

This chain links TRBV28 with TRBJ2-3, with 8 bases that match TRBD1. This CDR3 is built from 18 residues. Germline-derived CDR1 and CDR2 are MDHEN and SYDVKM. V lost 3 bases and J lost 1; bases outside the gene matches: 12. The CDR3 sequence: CASSFLPQGAIGTDTQYF. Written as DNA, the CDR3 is TGTGCCAGCAGTTTCCTCCCCCAGGGGGCGATAGGCACAGATACGCAGTATTTT.

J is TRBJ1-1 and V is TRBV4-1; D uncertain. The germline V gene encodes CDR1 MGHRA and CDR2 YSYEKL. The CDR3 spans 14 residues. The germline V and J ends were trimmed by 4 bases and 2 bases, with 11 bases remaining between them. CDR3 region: CASSRSTVNTEAFF. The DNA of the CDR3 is TGCGCCAGCAGCCGATCTACCGTAAACACTGAAGCTTTCTTT.